This T cell receptor beta chain was retrieved from a study of technical replicates of blood from a few donors. TCRdb's copy holds only in-frame clones and misses some; the assay was immunoSEQ multiplex PCR. In the table there are around 100,000 clones, approximately 95% of which are singletons. The ends were cut back, 0 bases at V and 3 bases at J, with 12 bases in the middle. The CDR3 spans 15 residues. In germline, CDR1 is KGHSH, CDR2 LQKENI. The sequenced sample was T cells isolated from PBMCs. The chain combines TRBV18 with TRBJ2-7; TRBD2 is a possible D gene (6 bases). This receptor was obtained from a human donor in good health. The CDR3 DNA reads TGTGCCAGCTCACCACCCCAGATGCGGGGCTACGAGCAGTACTTC. As protein: CASSPPQMRGYEQYF.